This T cell receptor (beta chain) was documented in a study of blood T cell repertoires in COVID-19. Study-level information: Italy, Spain and the United States were the sources of the convalescent and acute COVID-19 samples. In each case, the material was cDNA or gDNA derived from T cells, B-cell-depleted T cells, or PBMCs.

This clone was seen a single time. Other DNA sequences of this sample code for an identical CDR3. In the original workflow: How many nucleated cells were present was estimated from reference gene primer amplification. Assay: immunoSEQ multiplex PCR; the TCRdb copy retains only in-frame clones and omits some. V, J and clone size were drawn from that table, and D and trimming were deduced from the DNA. The sample lists some 250,000 clones, roughly 82% occurring once. The CDR3 is 13 residues long. CDR1 SGHDT and CDR2 YYEEEE come from the germline V gene. V was shortened by 0 bases and J by 2 bases, with 5 bases between the two germline ends.

What was sequenced was peripheral blood. This rearrangement joins TRBV5-6 to TRBJ1-2; no clear D gene. This clonotype was sampled from an elderly man with acute or convalescent COVID-19. CDR3 loop: CASSLAGNYGYTF. CDR3 sequence (DNA): TGTGCCAGCAGCTTGGCGGGAAACTATGGCTACACCTTC.